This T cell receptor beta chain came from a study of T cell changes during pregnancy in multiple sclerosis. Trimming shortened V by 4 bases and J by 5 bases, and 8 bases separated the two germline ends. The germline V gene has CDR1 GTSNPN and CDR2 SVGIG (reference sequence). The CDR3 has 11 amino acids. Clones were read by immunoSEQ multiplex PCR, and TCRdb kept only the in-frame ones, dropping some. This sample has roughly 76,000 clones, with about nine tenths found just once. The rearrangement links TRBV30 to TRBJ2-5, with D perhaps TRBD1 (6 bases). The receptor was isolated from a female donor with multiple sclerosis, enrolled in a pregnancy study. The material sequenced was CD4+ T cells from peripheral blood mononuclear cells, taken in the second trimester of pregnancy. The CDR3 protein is CAWTRGETQYF. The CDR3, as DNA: TGTGCCTGGACAAGGGGGGAGACCCAGTACTTC.